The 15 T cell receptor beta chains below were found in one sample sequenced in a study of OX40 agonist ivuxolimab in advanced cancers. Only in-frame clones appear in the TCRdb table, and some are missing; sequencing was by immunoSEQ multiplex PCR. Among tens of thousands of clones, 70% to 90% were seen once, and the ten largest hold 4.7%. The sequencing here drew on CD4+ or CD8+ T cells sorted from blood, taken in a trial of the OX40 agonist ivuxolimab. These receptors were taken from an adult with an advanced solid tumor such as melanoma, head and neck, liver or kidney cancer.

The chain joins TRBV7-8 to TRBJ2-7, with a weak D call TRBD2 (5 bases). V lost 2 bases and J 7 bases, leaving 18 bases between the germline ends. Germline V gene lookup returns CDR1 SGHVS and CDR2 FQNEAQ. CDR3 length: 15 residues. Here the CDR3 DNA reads TGTGCCAGCAGCTTAAACGGGGTCCAAGGAGAGGAGCAGTACTTC. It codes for CASSLNGVQGEEQYF. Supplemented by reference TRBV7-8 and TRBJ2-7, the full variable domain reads GAGVSQSPRYKVAKRGQDVALRCDPISGHVSLFWYQQALGQGPEFLTYFQNEAQLDKSGLPSDRFFAERPEGSVSTLKIQRTQQEDSAVYLCASSLNGVQGEEQYFGPGTRLTVT.

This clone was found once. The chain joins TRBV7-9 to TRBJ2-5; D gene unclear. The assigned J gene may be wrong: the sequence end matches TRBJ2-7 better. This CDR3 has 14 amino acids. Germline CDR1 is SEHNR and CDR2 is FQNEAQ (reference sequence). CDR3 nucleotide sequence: TGTGCCAGCAGCTTCATTGGACCTTCCTACGAGCAGTACTTC. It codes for CASSFIGPSYEQYF.

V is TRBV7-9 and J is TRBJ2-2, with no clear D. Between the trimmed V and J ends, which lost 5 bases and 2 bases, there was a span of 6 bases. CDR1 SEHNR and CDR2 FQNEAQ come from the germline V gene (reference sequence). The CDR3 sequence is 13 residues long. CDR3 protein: CASSPQNTGELFF. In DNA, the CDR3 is TGTGCCAGCAGCCCCCAAAACACCGGGGAGCTGTTTTTT.

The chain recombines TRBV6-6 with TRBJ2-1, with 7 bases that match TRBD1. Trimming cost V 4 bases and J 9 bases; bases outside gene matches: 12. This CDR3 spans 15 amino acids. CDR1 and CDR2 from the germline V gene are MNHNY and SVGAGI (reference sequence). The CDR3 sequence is CASSSPGTDIGEQFF. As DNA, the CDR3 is TGTGCCAGCAGTTCCCCCGGGACAGATATCGGTGAGCAGTTCTTC.

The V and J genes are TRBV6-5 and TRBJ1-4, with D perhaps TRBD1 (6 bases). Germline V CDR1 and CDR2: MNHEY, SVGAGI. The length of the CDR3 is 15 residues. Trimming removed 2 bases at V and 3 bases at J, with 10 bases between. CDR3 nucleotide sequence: TGTGCCAGCAGTTACACAACAGGGCCTAATGAAAAACTGTTTTTT. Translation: CASSYTTGPNEKLFF.

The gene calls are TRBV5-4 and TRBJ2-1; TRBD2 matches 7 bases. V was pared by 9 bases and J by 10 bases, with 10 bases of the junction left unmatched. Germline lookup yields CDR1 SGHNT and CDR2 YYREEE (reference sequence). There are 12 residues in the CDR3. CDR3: CAIAMGGKEQFF. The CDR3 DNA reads TGTGCCATCGCGATGGGGGGGAAAGAGCAGTTCTTC.

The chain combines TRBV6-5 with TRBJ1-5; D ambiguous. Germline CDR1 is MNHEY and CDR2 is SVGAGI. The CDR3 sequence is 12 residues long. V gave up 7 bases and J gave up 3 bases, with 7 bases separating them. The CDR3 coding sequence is TGTGCCAGCAACCAAGCCAATCAGCCCCAGCATTTT. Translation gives CASNQANQPQHF.

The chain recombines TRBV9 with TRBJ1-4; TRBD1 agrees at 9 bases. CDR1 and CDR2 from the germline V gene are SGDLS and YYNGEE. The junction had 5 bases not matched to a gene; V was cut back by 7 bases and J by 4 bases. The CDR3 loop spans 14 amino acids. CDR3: CASGGQGDNEKLFF. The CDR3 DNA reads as TGTGCCAGCGGGGGACAGGGAGATAATGAAAAACTGTTTTTT.

CDR3 in DNA: TGTGCCAGCAGCCCGCTGGACAGACTGAACACTGAAGCTTTCTTT. Translation: CASSPLDRLNTEAFF. The chain is built from TRBV14 and TRBJ1-1; TRBD1 might be the D (6 bases). The V gene lost 4 bases and the J gene lost 0 bases, with 12 bases spanning the gap. The CDR3 contains 15 residues. Per the germline V gene, CDR1 is SGHDN and CDR2 is FVKESK.

CDR3 DNA: TGTGCCAGCAGCTTGACAGGCCGGGGGACCGGGGAGCTGTTTTTT. The encoded protein is CASSLTGRGTGELFF. The V gene is TRBV5-8, the J gene TRBJ2-2; D possibly corresponds to TRBD2 (6 bases). CDR3 length equals 15 residues. The germline V gene has CDR1 SGHTS and CDR2 YDEGEE. V lost 1 base and J 5 bases, leaving 12 bases between the germline ends. The full variable domain, completed using reference TRBV5-8 and TRBJ2-2, is EAGVTQSPTHLIKTRGQQATLRCSPISGHTSVYWYQQALGLGLQFLLWYDEGEERNRGNFPPRFSGRQFPNYSSELNVNALELEDSALYLCASSLTGRGTGELFFGEGSRLTVL.

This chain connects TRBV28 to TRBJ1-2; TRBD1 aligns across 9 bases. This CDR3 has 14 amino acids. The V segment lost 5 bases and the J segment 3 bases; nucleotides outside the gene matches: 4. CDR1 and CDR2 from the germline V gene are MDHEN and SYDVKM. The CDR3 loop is CASSTRQGDYGYTF. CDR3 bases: TGTGCCAGCAGTACCCGACAGGGGGACTATGGCTACACCTTC.

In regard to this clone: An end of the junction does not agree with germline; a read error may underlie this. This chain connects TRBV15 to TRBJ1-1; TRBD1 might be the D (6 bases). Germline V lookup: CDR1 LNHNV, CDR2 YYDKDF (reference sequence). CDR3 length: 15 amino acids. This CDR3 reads CATSREGDWSTEAFF. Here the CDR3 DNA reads TGTGCCACCAGCCGAGAGGGGGATTGGAGCACTGAAGCTTTCTTT.

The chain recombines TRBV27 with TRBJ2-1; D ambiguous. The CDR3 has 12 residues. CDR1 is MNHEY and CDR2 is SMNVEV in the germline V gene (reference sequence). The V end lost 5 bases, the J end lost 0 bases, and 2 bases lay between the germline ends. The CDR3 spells CASSPSYNEQFF. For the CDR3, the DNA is TGTGCCAGCAGTCCCTCCTACAATGAGCAGTTCTTC.

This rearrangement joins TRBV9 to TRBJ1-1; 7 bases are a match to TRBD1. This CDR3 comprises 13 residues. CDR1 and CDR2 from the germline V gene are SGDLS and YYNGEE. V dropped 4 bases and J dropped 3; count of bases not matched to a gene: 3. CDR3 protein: CASSRDSYTEAFF. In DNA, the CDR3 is TGTGCCAGCAGCAGGGACAGTTACACTGAAGCTTTCTTT.

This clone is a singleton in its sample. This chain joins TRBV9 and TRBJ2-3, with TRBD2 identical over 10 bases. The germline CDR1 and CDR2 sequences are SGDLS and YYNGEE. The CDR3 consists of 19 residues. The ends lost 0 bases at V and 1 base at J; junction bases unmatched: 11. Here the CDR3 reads CASSVEGLASPRRTDTQYF. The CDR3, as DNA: TGTGCCAGCAGCGTAGAGGGACTAGCGTCACCACGCCGCACAGATACGCAGTATTTT.